In its sample, the clone carrying this TCR beta chain is medium-sized. What it binds is not known. Semi-nested PCR with Nested Universal Primer A followed constant-region reverse priming of full-length variable regions. In TCRdb, the 5' RACE reads were re-called with MiXCR into one record per CDR3 protein. The data show approximately 23,000 distinct CDR3 sequences, around 30% seen once. Study observations and caveats: Tumor memory CD4+ T cell TCR gene usage clustered with blood and lymph node memory CD4+ cells and lymph node naive CD4+ cells. Tumor Tregs overlapped most with tumor, then blood, naive CD4+ cells.

CD25-based Treg depletion was applied to purified naive CD4+ T cells. The V end lost 5 bases, the J end lost 4 bases, and 11 bases lay between the germline ends. The CDR3 is 12 residues long. Germline V gene lookup returns CDR1 DFQATT and CDR2 SNEGSKA (reference sequence). This sequence joins TRBV20-1 and TRBJ1-2; D unclear. This TCR was sampled from a female donor with breast cancer. The sequenced material came from tumor-infiltrating naive CD4+ T cells sorted from the breast tumor. Regarding subset: naive CD4+ T cells, CD4+CD45RA+CD25-. Here the CDR3 reads CSAPRTTYGYTF. The DNA of the CDR3 is TGCAGTGCTCCCCGGACTACCTATGGCTACACCTTC.